This entry is about one TCR beta chain. This sample is drawn from a study of blood T cell repertoires in COVID-19. The data were produced by immunoSEQ multiplex PCR, yet TCRdb's version contains in-frame clones alone and is incomplete. Here the sample spans about 190,000 clones, around 87% being singletons. From germline, CDR1 is LNHDA and CDR2 SQIVND (reference sequence). The trim removed 4 bases at V and 7 bases at J, leaving 8 bases unmatched. The CDR3 loop spans 15 amino acids. The TCR comes from a man aged 50 to 59 with acute or convalescent COVID-19. The sequenced sample was peripheral blood. The chain uses TRBV19 and TRBJ1-4, with 8 bases identical to TRBD1. The CDR3 nucleotides are TGTGCCAGTAGTACCATTCAGGGGGCGATTGAAAAACTGTTTTTT. Translating it yields CASSTIQGAIEKLFF.